The rows below give T cell receptor beta chains drawn from one sample of a study of T cells in Graves' hyperthyroidism and ophthalmopathy. TCRdb redid the calling of the multiplex PCR reads with MiXCR, one entry per CDR3 protein. The sample has around 290,000 distinct CDR3 sequences, approximately 12% seen once. Material for sequencing was blood. These receptors came from a woman in her 30s with Graves' hyperthyroidism that later progressed to Graves' ophthalmopathy. The CDR3 runs from the conserved cysteine through the conserved F or W. A D gene is named only where the DNA matches it firmly. A clone size is listed for some rows: how often the clone was seen (once, few, many), or a class if it is expanded.

d_gene	v_gene	abundance	j_gene	CDR3aa	CDR3nt
-	TRBV10-3	few	TRBJ1-4	CAISESLEGDEKLFF	TGTGCCATCAGTGAGTCGCTAGAGGGCGATGAAAAACTGTTTTTT
-	TRBV11-2	many	TRBJ2-3	CASSSYYGGASTDTQYF	TGTGCCAGCAGCTCCTATTACGGAGGTGCTAGCACAGATACGCAGTATTTT
TRBD1	TRBV11-2	many	TRBJ2-7	CASSLPGTAAEQYF	TGTGCCAGCAGCCTCCCCGGGACAGCCGCCGAGCAGTACTTC
-	TRBV24-1	many	TRBJ2-1	CATSAGREQFF	TGTGCCACCAGTGCGGGGCGTGAGCAGTTCTTC
TRBD1	TRBV5-1	once	TRBJ2-1	CASSLATGGFYNEQFF	TGCGCCAGCAGCTTGGCAACAGGGGGATTCTACAATGAGCAGTTCTTC
-	TRBV20-1	many	TRBJ1-5	CSATPEGGNQPQHF	TGCAGTGCTACTCCGGAGGGGGGGAATCAGCCCCAGCATTTT
TRBD1	TRBV7-2	many	TRBJ2-3	CASSRQGVGTDTQYF	TGTGCCAGCAGTCGACAGGGGGTGGGCACAGATACGCAGTATTTT
-	TRBV18	many	TRBJ1-1	CASSPRGQANTEAFF	TGTGCCAGCTCACCAAGGGGACAAGCGAACACTGAAGCTTTCTTT
TRBD2	TRBV12-3/TRBV12-4	once	TRBJ2-7	CASSFGTAGASYEQYF	TGTGCCAGCAGTTTTGGTACAGCGGGGGCCTCCTACGAGCAGTACTTC
-	TRBV30	many	TRBJ2-7	CAWKNGVVGSYEQYF	TGTGCCTGGAAGAATGGGGTTGTCGGCTCCTACGAGCAGTACTTC
-	TRBV20-1	many	TRBJ2-3	CSARDRIAGGYADTQYF	TGCAGTGCTAGAGATCGGATAGCCGGCGGTTATGCAGATACGCAGTATTTT
-	TRBV4-2	few	TRBJ1-1	CASSPKTDSNTEAFF	TGTGCCAGCAGCCCAAAGACAGATAGTAACACTGAAGCTTTCTTT
-	TRBV6-2/TRBV6-3	many	TRBJ2-1	CASRDNNEQFF	TGTGCCAGCAGAGATAACAATGAGCAGTTCTTC
-	TRBV7-9	many	TRBJ2-1	CASSPGTAAVYNEQFF	TGTGCCAGCAGCCCCGGGACGGCGGCCGTCTACAATGAGCAGTTCTTC
-	TRBV20-1	many	TRBJ1-5	CSAPGEGSNQPQHF	TGCAGTGCCCCTGGAGAGGGAAGCAATCAGCCCCAGCATTTT
-	TRBV2	many	TRBJ2-7	CASTQEGLTSPEQYF	TGTGCCAGCACCCAAGAGGGGCTAACTAGCCCCGAGCAGTACTTC
-	TRBV11-2	many	TRBJ1-1	CASSFGTPGQPYVEAFF	TGTGCCAGCAGCTTTGGGACTCCGGGCCAGCCGTATGTTGAAGCTTTCTTT
-	TRBV6-1	few	TRBJ1-1	CASQFGENTEAFF	TGTGCCAGCCAGTTCGGGGAGAACACTGAAGCTTTCTTT
TRBD2	TRBV6-5	many	TRBJ2-1	CASSYHGSASGDNEQFF	TGTGCCAGCAGTTACCATGGTAGTGCTAGCGGGGACAATGAGCAGTTCTTC
TRBD1	TRBV28	many	TRBJ2-2	CASSRAWTGGPFNTGELFF	TGTGCCAGCAGTCGTGCTTGGACAGGGGGCCCCTTTAACACCGGGGAGCTGTTTTTT
TRBD2	TRBV20-1	many	TRBJ2-1	CSAGPRVAGVAYNEQFF	TGCAGTGCCGGGCCCCGAGTCGCGGGAGTGGCCTACAATGAGCAGTTCTTC
-	TRBV2	many	TRBJ2-7	CASSPPIGRFEQYF	TGTGCCAGCAGTCCCCCGATAGGCCGTTTCGAGCAGTACTTC
TRBD2	TRBV6-1	-	TRBJ2-1	CASSGTSGRIENEQFF	TGTGCCAGCAGTGGGACTAGCGGGAGAATAGAGAATGAGCAGTTCTTC
-	TRBV2	many	TRBJ2-1	CASTIENEQFF	TGTGCCAGCACGATCGAAAATGAGCAGTTCTTC
TRBD1	TRBV20-1	many	TRBJ1-2	CSAAALTGTRGYTF	TGCAGTGCAGCCGCCTTGACAGGGACAAGGGGCTACACCTTC
-	TRBV9	-	TRBJ2-1	CASSASTGVRSDEQFF	TGTGCCAGCAGCGCAAGCACGGGCGTCCGGAGCGATGAGCAGTTCTTC
-	TRBV7-9	many	TRBJ2-5	CASSLANQETQYF	TGTGCCAGCAGCTTAGCCAACCAAGAGACCCAGTACTTC
-	TRBV19	few	TRBJ2-1	CASSIDQGPPNEQFF	TGTGCCAGTAGTATAGATCAGGGCCCTCCCAATGAGCAGTTCTTC
TRBD2	TRBV10-3	few	TRBJ2-1	CAISEPPGLANEQFF	TGTGCCATCAGTGAGCCACCGGGACTAGCCAATGAGCAGTTCTTC
-	TRBV28	many	TRBJ1-1	CASSPHRRFMNTEAFF	TGTGCCAGCAGTCCACACAGAAGATTCATGAACACTGAAGCTTTCTTT
-	TRBV5-8	few	TRBJ1-2	CASSLEVKGDGGYTF	TGTGCCAGCAGCTTGGAGGTTAAAGGGGATGGTGGCTACACCTTC
TRBD1	TRBV7-2	-	TRBJ1-4	CASSLGTGVEKLFF	TGTGCCAGCAGCCTCGGGACAGGGGTTGAAAAACTGTTTTTT
-	TRBV5-1	many	TRBJ2-3	CASSSRAKDTQYF	TGCGCCAGCAGCTCACGGGCTAAAGATACGCAGTATTTT
TRBD2	TRBV27	few	TRBJ2-7	CASSLYSVTSGSSYEQYF	TGTGCCAGCAGTCTATATTCCGTGACTAGCGGGAGCTCCTACGAGCAGTACTTC
-	TRBV4-1	once	TRBJ2-3	CASSPMGLRTDTQYF	TGCGCCAGCAGCCCCATGGGACTTCGCACAGATACGCAGTATTTT
-	TRBV19	-	TRBJ2-2	CAGHGGTGELFF	TGTGCCGGACACGGGGGCACCGGGGAGCTGTTTTTT
-	TRBV14	-	TRBJ2-3	CASSQAGSLLRPDTQYF	TGTGCCAGCAGCCAAGCGGGATCCTTACTAAGACCAGATACGCAGTATTTT
-	TRBV12-3/TRBV12-4	many	TRBJ2-1	CASRQDSWTEPYNEQFF	TGTGCCAGCAGGCAGGACAGCTGGACAGAACCCTACAATGAGCAGTTCTTC
TRBD1	TRBV29-1	many	TRBJ1-2	CSVRQGENYGYTF	TGCAGCGTTCGACAGGGGGAAAACTATGGCTACACCTTC
-	TRBV7-9	-	TRBJ2-7	CASSSLPGRPYEQYF	TGTGCCAGCAGCTCACTACCGGGACGACCGTACGAGCAGTACTTC
TRBD2	TRBV5-1	many	TRBJ2-1	CASSFGDLRELGNEQFF	TGCGCCAGCAGCTTTGGAGATTTGCGGGAGTTAGGCAATGAGCAGTTCTTC
-	TRBV7-9	many	TRBJ2-7	CASSFPPALEEQYF	TGTGCCAGCAGCTTTCCCCCGGCATTGGAAGAGCAGTACTTC
TRBD2	TRBV28	-	TRBJ2-1	CASSGGTSGTYNEQFF	TGTGCCAGCAGTGGCGGGACTAGCGGAACCTACAATGAGCAGTTCTTC
TRBD2	TRBV5-6	many	TRBJ2-2	CASSLVSAGVAGELFF	TGTGCCAGCAGCTTGGTGTCGGCGGGAGTCGCCGGGGAGCTGTTTTTT
TRBD1	TRBV9	many	TRBJ2-7	CASSLSGTGSYEQYF	TGTGCCAGCAGCCTGTCCGGGACAGGGAGTTACGAGCAGTACTTC
TRBD1	TRBV29-1	many	TRBJ1-1	CSADRGGGTEAFF	TGCAGCGCTGACAGGGGAGGAGGCACTGAAGCTTTCTTT
TRBD1	TRBV4-1	-	TRBJ1-5	CTSSQVRRTGQNQPQHF	TGCACCAGCAGCCAAGTCCGGAGGACAGGACAAAATCAGCCCCAGCATTTT
TRBD1	TRBV20-1	many	TRBJ2-3	CSASGQGRAIDTQYF	TGCAGTGCTTCCGGACAGGGTAGGGCCATAGATACGCAGTATTTT
-	TRBV4-1	-	TRBJ1-4	CASSLWGDGYEKLFF	TGCGCCAGCAGCCTCTGGGGGGACGGCTATGAAAAACTGTTTTTT
-	TRBV20-1	many	TRBJ2-3	CSATGAFTDTQYF	TGCAGTGCTACGGGAGCCTTCACAGATACGCAGTATTTT
-	TRBV27	many	TRBJ1-1	CASSETMRTEAFF	TGTGCCAGCAGTGAGACCATGCGGACTGAAGCTTTCTTT
-	TRBV5-1	-	TRBJ1-5	CASSLAPDGSQPQHF	TGCGCCAGCAGCTTGGCCCCCGACGGGAGTCAGCCCCAGCATTTT
-	TRBV18	many	TRBJ1-2	CASSPAGAPVYGYTF	TGTGCCAGCTCGCCCGCCGGGGCGCCAGTATATGGCTACACCTTC
-	TRBV5-1	few	TRBJ1-3	CASSLQAGIGNTIYF	TGCGCCAGCAGCTTGCAGGCAGGGATTGGAAACACCATATATTTT
-	TRBV27	many	TRBJ2-7	CASSLGGMGEQYF	TGTGCCAGCAGTTTAGGGGGAATGGGCGAGCAGTACTTC
-	TRBV19	few	TRBJ2-2	CASSMASNTGELFF	TGTGCCAGTAGTATGGCTAGTAACACCGGGGAGCTGTTTTTT